These 10 T cell receptor beta chains came from one sample sequenced in a study of PD-1 blockade in mismatch repair-deficient tumors. This table comes from immunoSEQ multiplex PCR, and its TCRdb copy is limited to in-frame clones, with some not included. The sample yields approximately 38,000 clones, around 84% seen once. Material: peripheral blood, obtained roughly 76 weeks after starting pembrolizumab. The receptors originated from an adult with mismatch repair-deficient cancer.

This chain joins TRBV7-6 and TRBJ2-5; a weak D match, TRBD2 (6 bases). With 3 bases removed from V and 4 bases from J, the gap between germline ends came to 6 bases. CDR1 and CDR2 (germline): SGHVS, FNYEAQ. This CDR3 has 12 amino acids. In DNA form, the CDR3 reads TGTGCCAGCAGCTTCGGGGGAGAGACCCAGTACTTC. Translated, it gives CASSFGGETQYF. Supplemented by reference TRBV7-6 and TRBJ2-5, the full variable domain reads GAGVSQSPRYKVTKRGQDVALRCDPISGHVSLYWYRQALGQGPEFLTYFNYEAQQDKSGLPNDRFSAERPEGSISTLTIQRTEQRDSAMYRCASSFGGETQYFGPGTRLLVL.

The chain has TRBV10-3 and TRBJ1-5; D is perhaps TRBD1 (6 bases). Per germline, CDR1 ENHRY and CDR2 SYGVKD. V dropped 3 bases and J dropped 1 base, with 13 bases sitting between them. CDR3 length: 16 amino acids. The CDR3 sequence is CAISDYREGSNQPQHF. CDR3 DNA sequence: TGTGCCATCAGTGATTACAGGGAAGGGAGCAATCAGCCCCAGCATTTT.

The gene calls are TRBV29-1 and TRBJ2-1; TRBD2 agrees at 9 bases. V was clipped by 8 bases and J by 6 bases; unmatched bases: 20. The CDR3 is made up of 17 amino acids. CDR1 SQVTM and CDR2 ANQGSEA come from the germline V gene. This chain's CDR3 is CSTKGTSTSLDRNEQFF. As DNA, the CDR3 is TGCAGCACCAAAGGGACTAGCACTAGTCTGGATCGCAATGAGCAGTTCTTC.

As DNA, the CDR3 is TGTGCCAGCAGTGCAGCCGGGCCATCCTACGAGCAGTACTTC. It translates to CASSAAGPSYEQYF. The chain has TRBV6-1 and TRBJ2-7; D gene ambiguous. Germline CDR1 reads MNHNS; CDR2 reads SASEGT. V was clipped by 4 bases and J by 1 base, with 11 bases between them. The CDR3 spans 14 residues.

V usage is TRBV6-4 and J usage is TRBJ2-3; no reliable D call. Trimming stripped 3 bases from V and 8 bases from J, with 12 bases between. Germline CDR1 and CDR2: MRHNA and SNTAGT. CDR3 length equals 13 residues. The CDR3 region is CASSEVAVGTQYF. CDR3 coding DNA: TGTGCCAGCAGTGAGGTGGCTGTAGGTACGCAGTATTTT.

The chain has TRBV5-1 and TRBJ2-3, with D hard to call. V lost 8 bases and J lost 12, with 19 bases in between. CDR3 size: 12 residues. CDR1 is SGHRS, CDR2 YFSETQ, per germline. The CDR3 protein is CASSLPGLDQYF. In DNA, the CDR3 is TGCGCCAGTTCCTTACCGGGCCTAGATCAGTATTTT. Looking up the rest from reference TRBV5-1 and TRBJ2-3 gives the full variable domain: KAGVTQTPRYLIKTRGQQVTLSCSPISGHRSVSWYQQTPGQGLQFLFEYFSETQRNKGNFPGRFSGRQFSNSRSEMNVSTLELGDSALYLCASSLPGLDQYFGPGTRLTVL.

The table lists this clone with a few counts. V and J are TRBV19 and TRBJ1-3, with 9 bases aligning to TRBD1. The trim removed 7 bases at V and 4 bases at J, leaving 8 bases unmatched. The germline V gene has CDR1 LNHDA and CDR2 SQIVND (reference sequence). The CDR3 spans 15 residues. In nucleotides, the CDR3 is TGTGCCAGTATTCCACAGGGGGCAGGAGGAAACACCATATATTTT. Translating it yields CASIPQGAGGNTIYF.

The rearrangement joins TRBV28 to TRBJ2-3; D not certain. The CDR3 contains 14 residues. Germline CDR1 MDHEN, CDR2 SYDVKM. Trimming removed 4 bases at V and 0 bases at J, with 8 bases between. The CDR3 loop is CASSSLLSTDTQYF. The CDR3 region has the DNA TGTGCCAGCAGTTCCCTTCTTAGCACAGATACGCAGTATTTT.

J is TRBJ1-5 and V is TRBV5-1; D gene uncertain. This CDR3 contains 15 residues. V was cut by 0 bases and J by 3 bases, with 10 bases left in between. The germline V gene encodes CDR1 SGHRS and CDR2 YFSETQ. This CDR3 is CASSLEGTNNQPQHF. The DNA for the CDR3 is TGCGCCAGCAGCTTGGAAGGTACTAACAATCAGCCCCAGCATTTT.

This clone was found a few times. This rearrangement joins TRBV4-3 to TRBJ2-5, with a tentative D call TRBD2 (5 bases). There are 14 residues in the CDR3. V was pared by 0 bases and J by 3 bases, with 8 bases between. Germline V gene data show CDR1 as LGHNA and CDR2 as YSLEER. The chain's CDR3 is CASSQDTSKETQYF. The CDR3 DNA reads as TGCGCCAGCAGCCAAGATACTAGTAAAGAGACCCAGTACTTC.